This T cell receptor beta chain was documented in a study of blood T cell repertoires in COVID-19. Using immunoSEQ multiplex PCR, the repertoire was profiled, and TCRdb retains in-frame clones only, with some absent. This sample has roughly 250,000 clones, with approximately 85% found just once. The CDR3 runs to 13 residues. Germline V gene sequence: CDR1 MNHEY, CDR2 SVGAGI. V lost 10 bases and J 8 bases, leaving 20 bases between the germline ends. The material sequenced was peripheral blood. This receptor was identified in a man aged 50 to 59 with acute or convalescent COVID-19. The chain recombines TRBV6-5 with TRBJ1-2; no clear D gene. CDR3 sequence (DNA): TGTGCCACCGAACTCTTCTCGGGGTGGGGCTACACCTTC. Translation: CATELFSGWGYTF.